This T cell receptor (beta chain) is from a study of cytomegalovirus exposure and HLA in healthy donors (dated by TCRdb to about 2017). Some background on the complete study: An earlier analysis of several hundred of the donors reported 250 to 300 Gb of sequence data and some 100 million unique TCR beta sequences from around 200 million T cells. An early release that covered about 640 HLA-typed donors contained approximately 300 gigabases of sequencing data and tens of millions of unique TCR sequences. The genetic ancestry cluster associated with self-reported Caucasian donors included about 81% of the roughly 390 genotyped donors. The study was designed to test whether signatures of past pathogen exposure could be identified by cataloging public T cell receptors. Using immunosequencing, the study profiled T cell repertoires from fewer than 700 subjects and related those repertoires to cytomegalovirus serostatus. A separate validation cohort of over 95 different subjects was used in addition to the 666-subject first cohort. To predict cytomegalovirus infection status, the study brought together high-throughput TCR immunosequencing, statistical association of individual TCRs with disease status, and machine learning. To study patterns of TCR occurrence, a later analysis re-analyzed previously published TCR beta repertoires from 500 to 850 donors and added high-resolution HLA genotyping. Rather than using new phenotypic data, the later analysis identified candidate immune exposures from TCR beta sequences and from how often those sequences occurred across donors. In an earlier analysis of 587 of the donors, high-throughput TCR beta sequencing was used to judge whether each TCR beta V gene segment behaved as functional or pseudogenic. Alongside the repertoire data, information on donor age, sex, ethnicity and CMV serostatus was compiled. Genome-wide SNP genotypes for about 65% of the roughly 670 donors were used in a later genetic analysis, which treated that subset as a discovery cohort. All discovery cohort repertoires had been generated on a single sequencing platform. Class I and class II HLA loci were covered by the typing at four-digit resolution. Typing coverage varied by locus: roughly 620-640 donors for A, B, C, DRB1 and DQB1; under 550 for DQA1; 600 to 610 for DPA1; approximately 490 for DPB1. Roughly five DR-DQ haplotypes were handled as single units for association and clustering, since linkage in the cohort was strong. On average, about 200,000 unique TCR beta nucleotide sequences were sequenced per donor among a few hundred genotyped donors of the cohort, with around 19% of those sequences being non-productive. On the study overall, not on this receptor specifically: A later analysis found that TCR association rates varied across HLA loci, with DRB1 alleles showing the most associated TCRs and HLA-C alleles the fewest. In this cohort, only TCR beta chains were sequenced, and detectable features were limited by the absence of alpha or paired-chain data. The only immune exposure information available for the cohort was CMV serostatus. A further reported finding was that TCR beta sequences accurately predicted the HLA-A and HLA-B alleles for most subjects in the first cohort. Most CMV-associated TCR beta chains appeared to be HLA-restricted in a later analysis, and the HLA associations seemed to be driven largely by CMV exposure. The study gave a list of some 150 TCR beta chains associated with cytomegalovirus. A later genetic analysis associated a missense DCLRE1C variant with V-gene and J-gene trimming of TCR beta chains, and an independent cohort replicated the association. Some IMGT-functional V segments, including TRBV6-2 and TRBV6-3, could not be told apart with the 87-base-pair reads, so those segments were excluded. Roughly uniform sequencing depth across donors was assumed in presence/absence analyses, although this assumption may not hold. A group of highly shared sequence variants was considered likely to be a technical artifact of the sequencing pipeline. In a later analysis, 15,000 to 20,000 TCR beta sequences were associated with specific HLA alleles at a false discovery rate of 0.05. Most TCR sequences were seen in very few donors, while some public TCRs were found in many individuals. A later analysis reported that several top co-occurrence clusters appeared linked to parvovirus B19, influenza, CMV and Epstein-Barr virus. The authors suggested that the approach could potentially be extended to other disease states and immunological phenotypes. HLA typing was unavailable for some donors at each locus, so association tests used only the typed subset. Because counts were too low, around 18 rarely observed V segments, including chromosome 9 orphons, were left out of the earlier analysis of over 550 of the donors. Cytomegalovirus status was reported to be diagnosed by the classifier with high specificity and sensitivity in both the original and validation cohorts. An earlier analysis of some 560 of the donors showed that most TCR beta V segments appeared in productive rearrangements either about 87% or about 30% of the time, which broadly matched IMGT annotations. Strong co-occurrence of HLA alleles, especially DR and DQ, made assigning TCR associations to individual alleles difficult. Compared with equally common non-associated chains, HLA-associated TCR beta chains in a later analysis were more clonally expanded and had lower generation probabilities. A few of the identified cytomegalovirus-associated TCR beta chains were confirmed in vitro to be specific for cytomegalovirus antigens. Compared with the roughly 700-donor mean, donors in an Asian-associated ancestry cluster had fewer N-insertions in productive TCRs, according to a later genetic analysis. Linkage disequilibrium might explain the correlated functional status among segregating V segments, but an unknown experimental factor could not be excluded.

In the case of this clone: Its antigen is unknown. No qualities accompany the bases; no much larger clone lies one base away.

Via the germline V gene, CDR1 is ENHRY and CDR2 SYGVKD. Here V drops 10 bases and J drops 6 bases, and the junction holds 20 bases not matched to any gene. Spanning cysteine to phenylalanine, the CDR3 consists of 17 amino acids. The entry retains the CDR3 DNA only, 51 bases that are in frame from base 1. The receptor library was made with the immunoSEQ multiplex PCR assay. For the multiplex PCR, a mixture combining 60 forward primers for TCR Vbeta segments and 13 reverse primers for TCR Jbeta segments was used. The CDR3 region of rearranged TCR beta genes was amplified from genomic DNA with a multiplex PCR assay. Amplified TCR beta libraries were sequenced as 87-base-pair reads on the Illumina HiSeq System. Turning to the authors' computational methods: Across the 670 or so repertoires, a later analysis counted some 80 million unique TCR beta chains, roughly 11 million of which were shared by at least two donors. Raw reads were error-corrected and collapsed into unique sequences with a nearest-neighbor algorithm that merged closely related sequences to remove PCR and sequencing errors. To assign V, D and J gene segments, CDR3 sequences were aligned to IMGT reference sequences. For a sequence to be retained, a match of at least six nucleotides to both a V gene segment and a J gene segment was required. A rearrangement counted as productive if the CDR3 had no stop codons and remained in frame with V and J, and every other rearrangement counted as non-productive. Following IMGT convention, CDR3 was defined as the stretch from the second conserved V-encoded cysteine to the conserved J-encoded phenylalanine. The earlier analysis of 587 of the donors excluded sequences that lacked an unambiguous match to a single V gene segment. An earlier analysis of roughly 590 of the donors called V segments functional above 56.7% productive rearrangements and segregating when the between-donor standard deviation exceeded 5%. To diagnose cytomegalovirus status from the catalog of TCR beta chain sequences, a statistical classification framework was built. In a later analysis, V and J genes were assigned by comparing TCR nucleotide sequences against IMGT/GENE-DB human TR gene sequences. Using the TCRdist pipeline, a later analysis assigned CDR3 sequences along with most-parsimonious VDJ recombination scenarios. In a later analysis, each TCR beta chain was defined by its CDR3 amino acid sequence together with its V-gene family, and reads lacking a unique V-gene family were excluded. A later analysis removed roughly 590 highly shared, low-generation-probability nucleotide sequences to deal with suspected cross-contamination and a sequencing artifact. For each public chain, a later analysis derived a clonal expansion index from normalized ranks of inferred template counts within each repertoire. In a later analysis, generation probabilities were computed using a VDJ recombination model fitted to out-of-frame rearrangements, and the results were checked against IGoR. A later analysis scored TCR-TCR, TCR-HLA and TCR-CMV co-occurrence with hypergeometric tests, applying a repertoire-size bias correction to TCR pairs. In a later analysis, false discovery rates were estimated by permuting HLA or CMV assignments 20 times. A later analysis grouped co-occurring TCRs with DBSCAN, adding TCRdist sequence similarity when clustering within HLA-allele-positive subsets. Repertoires with fewer than 30,000 or more than 120,000 public chains were left out of co-occurrence clustering, as were several repertoires with anomalous nucleotide sharing. In its TCRdb copy, this immuneACCESS table keeps in-frame sequences only and misses some clones. Where compared with another copy, unresolved V genes explain less than half of these, and the others have no known cause. V and J calls and clone size are as listed in that table; D and trimming were resolved from the DNA. The sample contains 130,000 to 150,000 clones, 76% of them found a single time. The ten largest clones take up roughly 1.6% of the sample.

In total, approximately 700 healthy bone marrow donors made up the cohort. At the time of sampling, all cohort members were nominally healthy, though unrecorded immune exposures were likely present. The donor tested CMV seronegative, placing the donor among the 300 to 400 seronegative members of the cohort. Each donor provided a peripheral blood sample, and peripheral blood mononuclear cells were used for TCR beta sequencing. The Qiagen DNeasy Blood Extraction Kit was used to extract genomic DNA from the blood cell samples. Sequencing was carried out using PBMCs. The V and J segments used are TRBV10-3 and TRBJ2-3; 9 junctional bases match TRBD2. The source is a middle-aged woman in good health and CMV-seronegative. The CDR3 loop reads CATIPSGAGGRGDTQYF. At the DNA level, the sequence is TGTGCCACCATCCCTTCGGGGGCGGGGGGGCGCGGGGATACGCAGTATTTT.